This TCR beta chain was sequenced in a study of HIV-infected patients and healthy controls (TCRdb year 2014). Turning to the overall study: The study tested whether deep TCR repertoire sequencing of HIV patients' small blood samples could capture immune perturbation and reconstitution. Beyond this particular receptor, the publication reports: The dynamics of distinct T-cell subpopulations could not be separated, and sequencing depth was restricted, because whole blood was used. A major limit on how widely the findings apply, in the view of the authors, was that only sixteen HIV-infected individuals were processed. Roughly threefold more distinct CDR3s and higher Shannon diversity were observed in healthy control repertoires than in untreated HIV+ repertoires. In the study, no determination of donor HLA types was made. Most CMV-associated CDR3s became more frequent during therapy, although their change was not significant, whereas HIV-associated CDR3s showed a significant decrease in frequency. The study cohorts differed slightly in age and sex profile, but those differences did not account for the observed differences in diversity. Alpha-chain CDR3s from MAIT cells occurred at high frequency in healthy controls but were severely depleted in HIV+ repertoires. Pairing of alpha and beta chains was not determined in the samples. Size-matched repertoire data did not replicate the apparent post-therapy recovery of the Gini index in HIV-infected patients. Compared with controls, HIV-infected patients showed significantly different mean usage of eight alpha and eight beta V genes. Comparisons were complicated by unequal numbers of distinct sequences between patients and controls, and rare events from HIV-infected data were overweighted by size-matching. Oligoclonality may be reflected in the significantly higher mean Gini indices of HIV-infected repertoires compared with controls. By Jaccard index and by the count of highly shared sequences, healthy controls shared more CDR3s between individuals than HIV+ patients did.

Whole blood was used without cell fractionation, so all unsorted peripheral T cells were reflected in the repertoire. As controls, around eleven uninfected healthy donors were sampled, and four of those donors gave samples twice, approximately 12 weeks apart. For RNA extraction, 2 to 3 ml of peripheral blood was collected into Tempus tubes. The TURBO-DNase kit was used to remove leftover genomic DNA, and GLOBINclear was used to deplete globin mRNA. Including the terminal cysteine and phenylalanine, the CDR3 comprises 14 residues. Solely the CDR3 DNA is kept, with 42 bases framed from the first base. CDR1 DFQATT and CDR2 SNEGSKA were looked up in the germline V gene (reference sequence). V lost 3 bases and J lost 7 bases; the stretch between them is 16 bases long. 400 to 650 ng RNA was reverse transcribed with SuperScript III using primers against the alpha and beta constant regions. Separate libraries for the alpha and beta chains were generated through chain-specific third strand synthesis that incorporated multiplexing indices. To avoid primer bias, the protocol used one single primer pair to amplify every rearrangement within a chain, and the protocol also attached molecular barcodes to each cDNA molecule. Purified cDNA was joined by T4 RNA Ligase 1 to a 5' RACE adapter carrying a random hexamer and the SP2 sequencing primer site. Second strand synthesis was primed from the SP2 site with Phusion polymerase, using slow temperature ramps to favor optimal annealing. Joined together, two random hexamer sequences that had both been added before amplification formed the 12-nucleotide barcode of each molecule. A short first PCR added P5 and P7 adapter elements plus a second index, followed by a roughly 25-cycle amplification PCR with P5s and P7 primers. A total of about 30 PCR cycles were applied to the libraries, which were quantified on a Qubit, sized on a Bioanalyzer, and diluted to roughly 4 nM. The normalized libraries were sequenced on an Illumina MiSeq using 2 x 250 paired-end kits. Reverse transcription reactions were cleaned up on MinElute columns and eluted into approximately 10 ul Tris-Cl. Adapter ligations were incubated for 20 to 25 hours at 16 degrees C and subsequently purified with AMPure XP beads at a 1:1 ratio. Per the original workflow: Demultiplexed FASTQ files were processed with a modified Decombinator that output V, J, insert and barcode information. Sequences that shared a barcode but differed from the dominant sequence were treated as errors and discarded, and barcodes were clustered at Levenshtein distance 3 and counted to estimate the original cDNA molecules. For downstream analyses, the R packages ineq, vegan, igraph and RCytoscape were used, along with IMGT nomenclature and CDR3 definitions. V gene usage was computed over distinct sequences, each TCR counted once to avoid skew from clonal expansion. Unique CDR3 amino acid sequences within a donor were connected in similarity networks whenever two sequences differed by a single Levenshtein edit. Published HIV-specific CDR3s (92 alpha, roughly 700 beta) and CMV-specific CDR3s (around 12 alpha, a few hundred beta) were compiled and searched for in the repertoires. Random subsampling to size-matched repertoires showed patients' decreased diversity was not caused by their lower sequence numbers. TCRdb cleaned the public reads at Q25 with fastp, built clones with MiXCR and kept in-frame beta chains. For every CDR3 protein sequence, its rows merge into one entry that carries the most common genes and DNA. TCRdb's processing, not the authors', yielded these V and J calls. This sample holds some 20,000 distinct CDR3 sequences; approximately 8.3% were observed only once. Of the sample, 5.5% to 7.5% falls within the top ten clones.

There are many counts of this clonotype. The clone's antigen remains unknown. Qualities for individual bases were not recorded, and no much larger clone is one base off. This chain joins TRBV20-1 to TRBJ2-1; the D gene is possibly TRBD1, with 6 bases matching. The source is an adult in good health. The sample was blood. The nucleotide sequence reads as follows: TGCAGTGCTAGTAGCCGGGACACATGGAATGAGCAGTTCTTC. Translated, this is CSASSRDTWNEQFF.